These 3 T cell receptor beta chains came from one sample sequenced in a study of CD8 T cells in ankylosing spondylitis. TCRdb analysed the 5' RACE reads with MiXCR anew, one entry per CDR3 protein. The sample gives around 340,000 distinct CDR3 sequences, around 15% of which show up once; 0.85% to 1.4% is in the top ten. The sample was blood, either unsorted or a sorted T cell fraction (not recorded which). Receptors originate from a male donor with ankylosing spondylitis or in good health (not recorded which).

This clonotype came up a few times. The chain employs TRBV27 and TRBJ1-4; D not resolved. From germline, CDR1 is MNHEY and CDR2 SMNVEV (reference sequence). The CDR3 is 14 residues long. V lost 6 bases and J 5 bases, leaving 13 bases between the germline ends. The CDR3 DNA follows: TGTGCCAGCAGCGATGCCGCGCTCAATGAAAAACTGTTTTTT. It specifies CASSDAALNEKLFF.

This clonotype was counted between two and nine times. The chain is built from TRBV29-1 and TRBJ2-5; no firm D call. CDR3 size: 15 residues. The V end was cut by 0 bases, the J end by 3 bases, with 14 bases between. CDR1 is SQVTM and CDR2 is ANQGSEA in the germline V gene. The CDR3 reads CSVEEWAVLKETQYF. As DNA, the CDR3 is TGCAGCGTTGAAGAGTGGGCAGTTCTTAAAGAGACCCAGTACTTC. Combining the CDR3 with reference TRBV29-1 and TRBJ2-5 gives the whole variable domain SAVISQKPSRDICQRGTSLTIQCQVDSQVTMMFWYRQQPGQSLTLIATANQGSEATYESGFVIDKFPISRPNLTFSTLTVSNMSPEDSSIYLCSVEEWAVLKETQYFGPGTRLLVL.

V usage is TRBV6-1 and J usage is TRBJ2-3, with 9 bases aligning to TRBD1. The CDR3 spans 15 residues. J gave up 3 bases and V 6 bases, and 7 bases lay outside the gene matches. Per the germline V gene, CDR1 is MNHNS and CDR2 is SASEGT. The CDR3 DNA sequence: TGTGCCAGCAGACCCGGACAGGGGCGTACAGATACGCAGTATTTT. Translation: CASRPGQGRTDTQYF.